This TCR beta chain was identified during a study of blood T cell repertoires in COVID-19. Turning to the study itself: T cells, B-cell-depleted T cells, or PBMCs provided the cDNA or gDNA that served as material.

In the study's own analysis: Estimated nucleated cell counts came from reference gene primer amplification. Data came from immunoSEQ multiplex PCR; TCRdb stores just in-frame clones and leaves some out. V and J calls and clone size come straight from that table; D and trimming were deduced from the DNA. The sample lists roughly 250,000 clones; approximately 83% were seen once. Germline values: CDR1 KGHDR, CDR2 SFDVKD. This CDR3 contains 15 residues. The trim removed 3 bases at V and 5 bases at J, leaving 6 bases unmatched. Participants came from around 25 US areas, aged roughly 18 to 89 years. In assigning cohorts, the study relied on participant-reported clinical history.

Input material: PBMCs or T cells enriched from blood (not recorded which). This clonotype originated in a woman between 40 and 55 years old with acute COVID-19. The chain joins TRBV24-1 to TRBJ2-5, with 9 bases matching TRBD2. The CDR3 DNA is TGTGCCACCAGTGATAGCGGGACTAGCTGGGAGACCCAGTACTTC. Translating gives CATSDSGTSWETQYF.